This TCR beta chain was observed in a study of blood T cells in healthy people across ages. Study outcomes and limitations: The study could not conclusively compare naive and antigen-experienced cells, given its unsorted PBMCs. Observed TCR beta diversity showed a strong correlation with the percentage of naive T cells as measured by flow cytometry.

Regarding this clonotype: The target antigen is unknown.

The CDR3 covers 15 residues. V lost 0 bases and J 7 bases, leaving 14 bases between the germline ends. CDR1 and CDR2 from the germline V gene are SGDLS and YYNGEE. A second about 6 to 12 cycle PCR used barcoded and J-beta primers. A template-switch adaptor with 12 random nucleotides tagged each cDNA molecule. TCRdb reanalysed the 5' RACE reads using MiXCR and keeps one entry per CDR3 protein. The data hold over 1,500,000 distinct CDR3 sequences, with about 50% observed a single time. The chain employs TRBV9 and TRBJ1-5, with D possibly being TRBD1 (5 bases). The TCR originated in a woman aged 40 to 50 in good health. Input material: blood. CDR3 coding DNA: TGTGCCAGCAGCGTAGGGCAGGGAGGCGGGCAGCCCCAGCATTTT. It codes for CASSVGQGGGQPQHF.